The rows below give T cell receptor beta chains drawn from one sample of a study of blood T cell repertoires in COVID-19. The table came from immunoSEQ multiplex PCR; TCRdb's copy has only in-frame clones and leaves some out. The table lists more than 60,000 clones, about 85% of them singletons. Sequenced sample: peripheral blood. Receptor source: a man in his 60s with active or convalescent COVID-19. Both conserved end residues are part of each CDR3. A D gene is named only where the DNA matches it firmly. Size is stated for part of the rows, as once, few or many counts, or as a class when the clone is expanded.

v_call,clone_size,d_call,j_call,cdr3_aa,cdr3_nt
TRBV9,NA,TRBD1,TRBJ1-6,CASSRDRVIDSPLHF,TGTGCCAGCAGCCGCGACAGGGTGATTGATTCACCCCTCCACTTT
TRBV4-2,once,TRBD2,TRBJ2-5,CASSQVGTSVGETQYF,TGTGCCAGCAGCCAAGTGGGGACTAGCGTGGGAGAGACCCAGTACTTC
TRBV7-2,NA,TRBD1,TRBJ1-5,CASSPRTGRDQPQHF,TGTGCCAGCAGCCCTCGGACAGGGAGGGATCAGCCCCAGCATTTT
TRBV4-2,NA,NA,TRBJ1-1,CASSPGRWEGTEAFF,TGTGCCAGCAGCCCGGGTCGGTGGGAGGGGACTGAAGCTTTCTTT
TRBV7-2,NA,NA,TRBJ2-1,CASSYRVGKGEQFF,TGTGCCAGCAGTTACAGGGTAGGGAAGGGGGAGCAGTTCTTC
TRBV4-3,few,TRBD2,TRBJ2-2,CASSQGASGGPGELFF,TGCGCCAGCAGCCAAGGGGCTAGCGGGGGTCCCGGGGAGCTGTTTTTT
TRBV5-4,few,NA,TRBJ1-2,CASSSQRGDYGYTF,TGTGCCAGCAGCTCACAGCGGGGGGACTATGGCTACACCTTC
TRBV12-3/TRBV12-4,NA,NA,TRBJ2-1,CASSLGGEGQFF,TGTGCCAGCAGTTTAGGAGGTGAGGGGCAGTTCTTC
TRBV9,once,NA,TRBJ1-3,CASSVSRDSGNTIYF,TGTGCCAGCAGCGTATCGAGGGACTCTGGAAACACCATATATTTT
TRBV25-1,NA,NA,TRBJ2-5,CASSDWTVEQETQYF,TGTGCCAGCAGTGACTGGACAGTCGAGCAAGAGACCCAGTACTTC
TRBV6-4,NA,NA,TRBJ2-1,CASSPLRGKSYNEQFF,TGTGCCAGCAGTCCCCTAAGGGGGAAATCCTACAATGAGCAGTTCTTC
TRBV29-1,NA,NA,TRBJ1-1,CSVGQTENEAFF,TGCAGCGTTGGACAGACCGAGAACGAAGCTTTCTTT